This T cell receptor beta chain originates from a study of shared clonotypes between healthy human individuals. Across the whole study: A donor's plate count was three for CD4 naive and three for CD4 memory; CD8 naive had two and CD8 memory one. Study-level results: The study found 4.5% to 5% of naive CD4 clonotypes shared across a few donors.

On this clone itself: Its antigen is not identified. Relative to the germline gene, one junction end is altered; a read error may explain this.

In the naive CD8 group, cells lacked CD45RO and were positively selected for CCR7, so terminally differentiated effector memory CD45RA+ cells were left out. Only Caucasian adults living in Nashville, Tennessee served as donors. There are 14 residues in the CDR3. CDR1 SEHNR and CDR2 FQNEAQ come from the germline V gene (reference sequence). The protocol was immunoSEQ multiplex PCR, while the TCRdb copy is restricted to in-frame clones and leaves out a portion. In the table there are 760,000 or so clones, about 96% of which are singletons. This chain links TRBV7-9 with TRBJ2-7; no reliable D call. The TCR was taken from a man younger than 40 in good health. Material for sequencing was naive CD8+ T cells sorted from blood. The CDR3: CASRFRGSSDEQYF. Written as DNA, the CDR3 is TGTGCCAGCCGCTTTCGTGGTAGTTCCGACGAGCAGTACTTC.